The 19 T cell receptor beta chains given below trace back to one sample, sequenced in a study of regulatory T cells in long-lasting Graves disease (dated by TCRdb to 2020 to 2023). This specimen's time point label, per the study, means: newly diagnosed GD, antithyroid drugs for less than 3 months. RNA was extracted from PBMCs in TRIzol for both TCR sequencing and RNA sequencing. Libraries were constructed by multiplex PCR. The sequencing machine was an Illumina HiSeq 4000. TCR beta libraries were built with iRepertoire HTBI primers and Arm-PCR amplification of CDR3 regions. TCRdb's own reprocessing of the public reads used fastp at Q25 and MiXCR and kept productive beta chains. A single entry per CDR3 protein holds the most common genes and DNA from its merged rows. The sample contains roughly 430,000 distinct CDR3 sequences, about 17% of them found a single time. The biggest ten clones account for about 11% of the sample.

This sample also appeared in a second study, on T cells in Graves' hyperthyroidism and ophthalmopathy.

The sequenced sample was peripheral blood mononuclear cells (PBMCs), obtained at new diagnosis, from a patient treated with antithyroid drugs. The receptors were gathered from a woman in her 30s with Graves disease. Donor details come from another sample of the same person, matched by shared clones.

This clonotype was seen repeatedly, ten times or more. This chain uses TRBV28 with TRBJ1-1; maybe TRBD1 (6 bases). Germline-derived CDR1 and CDR2 are MDHEN and SYDVKM. This CDR3 comprises 15 residues. Trimming removed 11 bases from V and 2 bases from J, with 21 bases in between. The CDR3 loop reads CALSVPGGGNTEAFF. DNA of the CDR3: TGTGCCCTATCCGTTCCGGGCGGGGGCAACACTGAAGCTTTCTTT.

In its sample, this clonotype was seen many times. J is TRBJ1-1 and V is TRBV3-1, with TRBD1 as a possible D gene (5 bases). Per the germline V gene, CDR1 is LGHDT and CDR2 is YNNKEL (reference sequence). This CDR3 comprises 15 residues. Trimming cost V 0 bases and J 2 bases, with 10 bases left between them. The CDR3 DNA is TGTGCCAGCAGCCAAGAGGGTGGACACAACACTGAAGCTTTCTTT. This codes for CASSQEGGHNTEAFF.

Many counts were recorded for this clonotype. In DNA, the CDR3 is TGTGCCATCAGTGATAGCGGGTCCTCCTACAATGAGCAGTTCTTC. This sequence encodes CAISDSGSSYNEQFF. The genes are TRBV10-3 and TRBJ2-1, with 7 bases fitting TRBD2. The V segment lost 3 bases and the J segment 0 bases; nucleotides outside the gene matches: 2. In germline, CDR1 is ENHRY, CDR2 SYGVKD. The CDR3 length is 15 residues.

About this clonotype: A much larger clone lies a single base off, so this may be a read error. The chain is built from TRBV7-2 and TRBJ2-7, with 8 bases lining up with TRBD2. The CDR3 is 17 residues long. CDR1 and CDR2 (germline): SGHTA, FQGNSA. Unmatched junction bases numbered 18, after V lost 4 bases and J lost 7 bases. The CDR3 protein is CASSSLRGTRSYNEQYF. As DNA, the CDR3 is TGTGCCAGCAGCTCCTTGAGAGGGACTAGATCCTACAATGAGCAGTACTTC.

This clonotype was seen at least ten times. This chain uses TRBV27 with TRBJ2-3, with D uncertain. V shed 5 bases and J shed 3 bases, with 9 bases lying between them. Germline CDR1 MNHEY, CDR2 SMNVEV (reference sequence). This CDR3 is 13 amino acids long. CDR3 nucleotide sequence: TGTGCCAGCAGTCCTTCGAAAACAGATACGCAGTATTTT. Residues: CASSPSKTDTQYF.

The CDR3 region has the DNA TGTGCCAGCAGACCCACCCCGCAGAACACTGAAGCTTTCTTT. Protein: CASRPTPQNTEAFF. The rearrangement joins TRBV5-4 to TRBJ1-1; D call uncertain. V lost 5 bases to trimming and J lost 1 base, with 12 bases between them. The CDR3 runs 14 residues. Germline V gene lookup returns CDR1 SGHNT and CDR2 YYREEE (reference sequence).

The chain carries TRBV7-2 and TRBJ2-5, with TRBD1 identical over 8 bases. From germline, CDR1 is SGHTA and CDR2 FQGNSA. The J segment lost 5 bases and the V segment lost 2 bases, leaving 13 bases of the junction unmatched. The CDR3 contains 17 residues. The CDR3, as DNA: TGTGCCAGCAGCTTAACCACCCCAAGGACAGGGACGGAGACCCAGTACTTC. It is translated as CASSLTTPRTGTETQYF.

The J gene is TRBJ1-2, the V gene TRBV27, with D hard to call. There are 14 residues in the CDR3. The V gene's germline CDR1 is MNHEY and CDR2 SMNVEV (reference sequence). Trimming left V 5 bases short and J 3 bases short, with 13 bases between. The CDR3 sequence: CASSTRERDYGYTF. For the CDR3, the DNA is TGTGCCAGCAGTACTCGGGAACGGGACTATGGCTACACCTTC.

In this sample, this clonotype turned up a few times. This chain connects TRBV29-1 to TRBJ1-1; D gene uncertain. CDR3 length: 15 amino acids. The V and J ends lost 3 bases and 2 bases respectively, with 16 bases between them. Per germline, CDR1 SQVTM and CDR2 ANQGSEA. As DNA, the CDR3 is TGCAGCGTTGAGGAGGCTCCGAGTCTAAACACTGAAGCTTTCTTT. Its protein is CSVEEAPSLNTEAFF.

The chain joins TRBV19 to TRBJ1-5; D unclear. The CDR3 is 13 amino acids. Germline V CDR1 and CDR2: LNHDA, SQIVND (reference sequence). V lost 5 bases and J lost 5, with 10 bases in between. CDR3 in amino acids: CASSYSADQPQHF. As DNA, the CDR3 is TGTGCCAGTAGTTACTCGGCGGATCAGCCCCAGCATTTT. The entire variable domain, with the rest obtained from reference TRBV19 and TRBJ1-5, is as follows: DGGITQSPKYLFRKEGQNVTLSCEQNLNHDAMYWYRQDPGQGLRLIYYSQIVNDFQKGDIAEGYSVSREKKESFPLTVTSAQKNPTAFYLCASSYSADQPQHFGDGTRLSIL.

This clonotype came up many times. V gene TRBV2 combines with J gene TRBJ2-3, with 8 bases that match TRBD2. The V gene's germline CDR1 is SNHLY and CDR2 FYNNEI. This CDR3 spans 14 amino acids. After removal of 6 bases from V and 3 bases from J, the junction contained 5 bases not matched to a gene. CDR3 residues: CASSGTSVTDTQYF. The DNA of the CDR3 is TGTGCCAGCAGCGGGACTAGTGTAACAGATACGCAGTATTTT.

V is TRBV2 and J is TRBJ2-7; maybe TRBD2 (5 bases). The CDR3 consists of 13 residues. Deletions cut 4 bases from V and 4 bases from J, with 11 bases between. Germline V gene data show CDR1 as SNHLY and CDR2 as FYNNEI. CDR3 amino acids: CASSGRLAYEQYF. For the CDR3, the DNA is TGTGCCAGCAGTGGCCGGCTAGCATACGAGCAGTACTTC.

The J gene is TRBJ2-3, the V gene TRBV6-9; the match to TRBD2 covers 7 bases. There are 14 residues in the CDR3. The V gene's germline CDR1 is MNHGY and CDR2 SVAAGI. Unmatched junction bases numbered 9, after V lost 4 bases and J lost 8 bases. The CDR3 here is CASSSAPGGPTQYF. In DNA form, the CDR3 reads TGTGCCAGCAGTTCCGCCCCGGGGGGACCTACGCAGTATTTT.

In its sample, this clonotype was seen many times. The gene calls are TRBV29-1 and TRBJ2-1, with a possible D match to TRBD2 (6 bases). With 3 bases removed from V and 10 bases from J, the gap between germline ends came to 19 bases. Germline CDR1 SQVTM, CDR2 ANQGSEA. The CDR3 length is 14 residues. The CDR3 loop is CSVDLARDPREQFF. The CDR3 DNA follows: TGCAGCGTTGACCTAGCGAGAGACCCCCGGGAGCAGTTCTTC.

This clonotype was observed many times. The rearrangement uses TRBV2 and TRBJ1-5; the match to TRBD1 covers 7 bases. The germline CDR1 and CDR2 sequences are SNHLY and FYNNEI. V lost 0 bases and J lost 3; bases outside the gene matches: 8. CDR3 size: 17 residues. CDR3 protein: CASSEAPDRRYNQPQHF. CDR3 bases: TGTGCCAGCAGTGAAGCGCCGGACAGGCGGTACAATCAGCCCCAGCATTTT.

The V call is TRBV20-1, the J call TRBJ1-2; D remains ambiguous. Trimming shortened V by 3 bases and J by 3 bases, and 11 bases separated the two germline ends. The CDR3 extends over 13 amino acids. Germline CDR1 DFQATT, CDR2 SNEGSKA (reference sequence). The chain's CDR3 is CSARRQLDYGYTF. In DNA form, the CDR3 reads TGCAGTGCTAGGCGGCAGCTGGACTATGGCTACACCTTC.

This clonotype was seen many times. The V gene is TRBV6-2 or TRBV6-3, the J gene TRBJ2-7; possibly TRBD1 or TRBD2 for D (5 bases each). V lost 10 bases, J lost 2 bases, and 18 bases lay in between. The CDR3 is 14 amino acids. Germline CDR1 MNHEY, CDR2 SVGEGT. CDR3 sequence reads: CAIGPRDLPYEQYF. DNA of the CDR3: TGTGCCATCGGTCCTCGGGACCTACCCTACGAGCAGTACTTC.

The chain has TRBV4-1 and TRBJ1-1; 10 bases map to TRBD1. The germline CDR1 and CDR2 sequences are MGHRA and YSYEKL. The CDR3 is 17 amino acids. V shed 0 bases and J 3 bases; nucleotides not matched to a gene: 7. The CDR3, as DNA: TGCGCCAGCAGCCAAGACCTCAGGACAGGGGGATACACTGAAGCTTTCTTT. Encoded protein: CASSQDLRTGGYTEAFF.

At least ten counts were recorded for this clonotype. The chain links TRBV18 to TRBJ1-1, with D unclear. The CDR3 extends over 15 amino acids. Looked up from germline, CDR1 is KGHSH and CDR2 is LQKENI. V was pared by 3 bases and J by 4 bases, with 15 bases between. CDR3 sequence reads: CASSPRPPFGTEAFF. The CDR3 bases are TGTGCCAGCTCACCCCGCCCTCCGTTTGGCACTGAAGCTTTCTTT. Variable domain in full (rest from reference TRBV18 and TRBJ1-1): NAGVMQNPRHLVRRRGQEARLRCSPMKGHSHVYWYRQLPEEGLKFMVYLQKENIIDESGMPKERFSAEFPKEGPSILRIQQVVRGDSAAYFCASSPRPPFGTEAFFGQGTRLTVV.